Presented here are 10 T cell receptor beta chains from one specimen sequenced in a study of blood T cell repertoires in COVID-19. Sequencing used immunoSEQ multiplex PCR; TCRdb keeps in-frame clones, though not all of them. The data hold tens of thousands of clones, with around 75% observed a single time. Sequenced sample: peripheral blood. The receptors were sampled from a man older than 75 with acute or convalescent COVID-19.

V usage is TRBV3-1 (or the pseudogene TRBV3-2) and J usage is TRBJ2-1, with 7 bases that match TRBD2. The CDR3 contains 18 residues. The germline V gene encodes CDR1 LGHDT and CDR2 YNNKEL (reference sequence). J lost 2 bases, V lost 2 bases, and 12 bases had no gene match. CDR3 sequence reads: CASSQIPRRGSAYNEQFF. Here the CDR3 DNA reads TGTGCCAGCAGCCAAATTCCAAGGCGGGGGAGCGCCTACAATGAGCAGTTCTTC.

This clone was seen a single time. V usage is TRBV18 and J usage is TRBJ2-7; maybe TRBD1 (6 bases). The CDR3 is 15 amino acids. In germline, CDR1 is KGHSH, CDR2 LQKENI. The V and J ends lost 3 bases and 6 bases respectively, with 18 bases between them. The chain's CDR3 is CASSPVTAGDSEQYF. CDR3 nucleotide sequence: TGTGCCAGCTCACCTGTGACGGCAGGGGATTCCGAGCAGTACTTC.

The chain couples TRBV7-8 to TRBJ2-7; 7 bases are shared with TRBD2. Germline-derived CDR1 and CDR2 are SGHVS and FQNEAQ. The CDR3 sequence is 14 residues long. V was pared by 3 bases and J by 3 bases, with 5 bases of the junction left unmatched. The CDR3 sequence is CASSFSGQLYEQYF. CDR3 bases: TGTGCCAGCAGCTTTAGCGGGCAGCTCTACGAGCAGTACTTC.

The chain links TRBV6-5 to TRBJ1-4; 8 bases agree with TRBD1. Per the germline V gene, CDR1 is MNHEY and CDR2 is SVGAGI. CDR3 length equals 13 residues. V was clipped by 5 bases and J by 7 bases; unmatched bases: 3. CDR3 coding DNA: TGTGCCAGCAGTACAGGGGGGGGTGAAAAACTGTTTTTT. Protein sequence: CASSTGGGEKLFF.

This clone was counted only a few times. The rearrangement uses TRBV30 and TRBJ1-5, with D possibly matching TRBD1 (6 bases). This CDR3 is built from 15 residues. The V gene's germline CDR1 is GTSNPN and CDR2 SVGIG (reference sequence). V was clipped by 1 base and J by 4 bases, with 14 bases between them. Here the CDR3 reads CAWSGGRGANQPQHF. The CDR3 DNA reads TGTGCCTGGAGTGGAGGGAGGGGGGCGAATCAGCCCCAGCATTTT.

The chain is built from TRBV6-7 and TRBJ2-2; 12 bases map to TRBD2. TRBV6-7 has ORF status, its function being uncertain. The CDR3 runs 18 residues. The trim removed 4 bases at V and 2 bases at J, leaving 8 bases unmatched. The CDR3 coding sequence is TGTGCCAGCAGTTTCCCCGGGACTAGCGGGCCAAACACCGGGGAGCTGTTTTTT. Translation gives CASSFPGTSGPNTGELFF.

The chain uses TRBV18 and TRBJ2-7; D perhaps matches TRBD2 (6 bases). Trimming took 2 bases from V and 5 from J, leaving 16 bases between them. This CDR3 is 15 amino acids long. Germline V gene lookup returns CDR1 KGHSH and CDR2 LQKENI. The CDR3 bases are TGTGCCAGCTCACCAGGGCTAGCGTCGAAAGACGAGCAGTACTTC. This sequence encodes CASSPGLASKDEQYF. The full variable domain, its missing parts supplied by reference TRBV18 and TRBJ2-7, is NAGVMQNPRHLVRRRGQEARLRCSPMKGHSHVYWYRQLPEEGLKFMVYLQKENIIDESGMPKERFSAEFPKEGPSILRIQQVVRGDSAAYFCASSPGLASKDEQYFGPGTRLTVT.

This CDR3 reads CASMRSGTGDNEQFF. CDR3 coding DNA: TGTGCCAGCATGAGGTCCGGGACAGGGGACAATGAGCAGTTCTTC. The chain employs TRBV28 and TRBJ2-1; the match to TRBD1 covers 10 bases. The CDR3 has 15 residues. Germline CDR1 is MDHEN and CDR2 is SYDVKM. Trimming cost V 7 bases and J 5 bases; bases outside gene matches: 8.

This clone turned up a few times. The genes are TRBV30 and TRBJ1-3; D remains ambiguous. Trimming pared 0 bases from V and 4 bases from J, leaving 7 bases between. Germline V gene sequence: CDR1 GTSNPN, CDR2 SVGIG (reference sequence). The CDR3 is 13 residues long. The CDR3 DNA sequence: TGTGCCTGGAGTGTACGAGGGGGAAACACCATATATTTT. This encodes CAWSVRGGNTIYF.

The V gene is TRBV6-2 or TRBV6-3, the J gene TRBJ2-4; the match to TRBD2 covers 8 bases. V gave up 6 bases and J gave up 3 bases; unmatched junction bases: 10. From germline, CDR1 is MNHEY and CDR2 SVGEGT. There are 16 residues in the CDR3. Here the CDR3 reads CASSLVAGGGKNIQYF. The CDR3 bases are TGTGCCAGCAGCCTCGTGGCGGGAGGTGGCAAAAACATTCAGTACTTC.